One and the same sample provided the 11 T cell receptor beta chains below, sequenced in a study of blood T cell repertoires in COVID-19. This table comes from immunoSEQ multiplex PCR, and its TCRdb copy is limited to in-frame clones, with some not included. The sample shows over 200,000 clones, more than 75% of them seen only once. The sample comprised peripheral blood. The receptors were gathered from a man aged 45-65 years with COVID-19, enrolled during active disease.

This clone has only one observation. The V and J genes are TRBV10-3 and TRBJ1-1; possible D gene TRBD1, 6 bases. The V and J ends lost 4 bases and 0 bases respectively, with 9 bases between them. The CDR3 spans 14 residues. The germline V gene encodes CDR1 ENHRY and CDR2 SYGVKD. CDR3 protein: CAISAGELNTEAFF. In nucleotides, the CDR3 is TGTGCCATCAGTGCAGGGGAACTGAACACTGAAGCTTTCTTT.

The chain employs TRBV6-1 and TRBJ2-7, with D possibly being TRBD2 (5 bases). The CDR3 extends over 14 amino acids. The V and J ends lost 4 bases and 2 bases respectively, with 12 bases between them. CDR1 is MNHNS, CDR2 SASEGT, per germline. CDR3 sequence (DNA): TGTGCCAGCAGTGCCGGACTTGTAACCTACGAGCAGTACTTC. Translation: CASSAGLVTYEQYF.

This chain joins TRBV29-1 and TRBJ1-1; 7 bases match TRBD1. Trimming took 2 bases from V and 1 from J; bases not matched to a gene: 4. Germline CDR1 and CDR2: SQVTM and ANQGSEA. This CDR3 region has 14 residues. The CDR3 region is CSVERGGGNTEAFF. The DNA for the CDR3 is TGCAGCGTTGAACGAGGGGGCGGGAACACTGAAGCTTTCTTT.

This clone came up once. V and J are TRBV29-1 and TRBJ2-2, with D maybe TRBD2 (6 bases). Trimming took off 4 bases at V and 1 base at J, with 13 bases between the two ends. The CDR3 contains 15 residues. Germline lookup yields CDR1 SQVTM and CDR2 ANQGSEA. CDR3 protein: CSVVHGSGNTGELFF. Here the CDR3 DNA reads TGCAGCGTTGTTCACGGGAGCGGGAACACCGGGGAGCTGTTTTTT.

This clone was picked up a small number of times. The V call is TRBV11-2, the J call TRBJ2-1, with 10 bases fitting TRBD2. The germline gives CDR1 SGHAT, CDR2 FQNNGV. V lost 5 bases, J lost 7 bases, and 11 bases stayed unmatched. CDR3 size: 16 residues. CDR3 protein: CASSPRASGSTNEQFF. The CDR3 DNA sequence: TGTGCCAGCAGCCCCCGGGCTAGCGGGAGTACTAATGAGCAGTTCTTC. Variable domain in full (rest from reference TRBV11-2 and TRBJ2-1): EAGVAQSPRYKIIEKRQSVAFWCNPISGHATLYWYQQILGQGPKLLIQFQNNGVVDDSQLPKDRFSAERLKGVDSTLKIQPAKLEDSAVYLCASSPRASGSTNEQFFGPGTRLTVL.

The chain has TRBV4-1 and TRBJ1-6; D is possibly TRBD1 (6 bases). The CDR3 loop spans 15 amino acids. V lost 0 bases to trimming and J lost 9 bases, with 12 bases between them. Germline V gene lookup returns CDR1 MGHRA and CDR2 YSYEKL. This chain's CDR3 is CASSQDFQGPSPLHF. CDR3 DNA: TGCGCCAGCAGCCAAGATTTCCAGGGGCCTTCACCCCTCCACTTT.

This chain links TRBV19 with TRBJ1-6; D is undetermined. The CDR3 runs to 13 residues. Germline assignment: CDR1 LNHDA and CDR2 SQIVND (reference sequence). Trimming removed 3 bases from V and 14 bases from J, with 14 bases in between. For the CDR3, the DNA is TGTGCCAGTAGTATCTCCCCGGAGTACGCCCTCCACTTT. The encoded protein is CASSISPEYALHF.

V and J are TRBV6-4 and TRBJ2-1; tentative D call: TRBD1 (6 bases). This CDR3 is 18 amino acids long. The V end lost 9 bases, the J end lost 1 base, and 25 bases lay between the germline ends. Per germline, CDR1 MRHNA and CDR2 SNTAGT. DNA for the CDR3: TGTGCCAGGAATGACGAGACAGGTGTTGCTGAATCCTACAATGAGCAGTTCTTC. This gives the protein CARNDETGVAESYNEQFF.

V usage is TRBV5-5 and J usage is TRBJ1-1; D remains unclear. The V gene lost 0 bases and the J gene lost 4 bases, with 19 bases spanning the gap. The CDR3 runs to 17 residues. Germline lookup yields CDR1 SGHKS and CDR2 YYEKEE (reference sequence). The CDR3: CASSLGPGSGGSTEAFF. DNA for the CDR3: TGTGCCAGCAGCTTGGGGCCGGGTAGTGGTGGCTCCACTGAAGCTTTCTTT.

J is TRBJ1-6 and V is TRBV6-6; D may be TRBD1 (5 bases). The V end was cut by 5 bases, the J end by 10 bases, with 18 bases between. CDR1 is MNHNY and CDR2 is SVGAGI in the germline V gene (reference sequence). The CDR3 is 15 residues long. This chain's CDR3 is CASSTSWGASSPLHF. CDR3 coding DNA: TGTGCCAGCAGTACCAGTTGGGGCGCCAGCTCACCCCTCCACTTT.

The V call is TRBV5-4, the J call TRBJ2-2, with 9 positions matching TRBD1. The V segment lost 2 bases and the J segment 6 bases; nucleotides outside the gene matches: 11. The CDR3 loop spans 17 amino acids. Germline lookup yields CDR1 SGHNT and CDR2 YYREEE (reference sequence). This chain's CDR3 is CASSLESRTGVPGELFF. The CDR3 DNA sequence: TGTGCCAGCAGCTTAGAATCCCGGACAGGGGTCCCCGGGGAGCTGTTTTTT.